This TCR beta chain was observed in a study of early T cells in non-severe SARS-CoV-2 infection. One entry per CDR3 protein results from TCRdb running MiXCR on the 5' RACE reads. The table includes tens of thousands of distinct CDR3 sequences, approximately 13% detected once. Germline V gene lookup returns CDR1 SGHRS and CDR2 YFSETQ. The CDR3 is made up of 16 amino acids. The V end was cut by 0 bases, the J end by 6 bases, with 16 bases between. This clonotype originated in an adult who was a healthcare worker with PCR-confirmed SARS-CoV-2 infection or an uninfected control (not recorded which). The sample in question was whole blood, obtained at baseline. The rearrangement uses TRBV5-1 and TRBJ2-1; D not resolved. CDR3 sequence reads: CASSLETALFRNEQFF. CDR3 DNA sequence: TGCGCCAGCAGCTTGGAGACTGCCCTCTTTCGCAATGAGCAGTTCTTC. The entire variable domain, with the rest obtained from reference TRBV5-1 and TRBJ2-1, is as follows: KAGVTQTPRYLIKTRGQQVTLSCSPISGHRSVSWYQQTPGQGLQFLFEYFSETQRNKGNFPGRFSGRQFSNSRSEMNVSTLELGDSALYLCASSLETALFRNEQFFGPGTRLTVL.